The clone carrying this T cell receptor (beta chain) was counted a single time. The entry originates in a study of T cells in tumors after PD-1 blockade. V lost 0 bases, J lost 5 bases, and 8 bases lay in between. The CDR3 is 13 amino acids. From germline, CDR1 is GTSNPN and CDR2 SVGIG (reference sequence). Only in-frame clones appear in the TCRdb table, and some are missing; sequencing was by immunoSEQ multiplex PCR. The repertoire holds about 59,000 clones, with around 77% as singletons. The sample consisted of PBMCs, taken before anti-PD-1 treatment. The chain has TRBV30 and TRBJ1-5; D unclear. This sequence originates from a human donor with basal cell carcinoma. Here the CDR3 reads CAWSVVAHQPQHF. For the CDR3, the DNA is TGTGCCTGGAGTGTTGTGGCGCATCAGCCCCAGCATTTT.